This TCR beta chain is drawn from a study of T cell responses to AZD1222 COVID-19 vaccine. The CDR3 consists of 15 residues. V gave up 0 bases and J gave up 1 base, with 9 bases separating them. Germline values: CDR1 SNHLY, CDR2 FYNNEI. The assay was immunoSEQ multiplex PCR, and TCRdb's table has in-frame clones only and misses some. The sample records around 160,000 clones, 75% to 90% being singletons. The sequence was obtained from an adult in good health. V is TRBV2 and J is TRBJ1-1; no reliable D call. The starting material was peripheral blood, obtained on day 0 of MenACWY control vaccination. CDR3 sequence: CASSEAQGSNTEAFF. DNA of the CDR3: TGTGCCAGCAGTGAAGCGCAAGGGTCGAACACTGAAGCTTTCTTT.